These T cell receptor beta chains were read from a single sample in a study of cytomegalovirus exposure and HLA in healthy donors. The protocol was immunoSEQ multiplex PCR, while the TCRdb copy is restricted to in-frame clones and leaves out a portion. The sample lists some 170,000 clones, about 90% occurring once. Sequenced sample: PBMCs. These receptors were collected from a man younger than 35 in good health and CMV-seropositive. The CDR3 runs from the conserved cysteine through the conserved F or W. A D gene is named only where the DNA matches it firmly. Size values are once, few and many counts, or a class for expanded clones, and some rows have none.

>.|TRBD1|TRBJ2-7|TRBV7-2
TGTGCCAGCAGCTCATGGGGACAGGCCTACGAGCAGTACTTC
CASSSWGQAYEQYF
>.|TRBD2|TRBJ2-1|TRBV25-1
TGTGCCAGCAGTGAAGCGGGAGTTTGGGACAATGAGCAGTTCTTC
CASSEAGVWDNEQFF
>.|TRBD1|TRBJ1-5|TRBV7-8
TGTGCCAGCAGCTCGGACAGGGTGGGCAATCAGCCCCAGCATTTT
CASSSDRVGNQPQHF
>.|TRBD1|TRBJ1-5|TRBV5-1
TGCGCCAGCAGCACAGGACAGGGAAGCAATCAGCCCCAGCATTTT
CASSTGQGSNQPQHF
>.|.|TRBJ2-1|TRBV6-1
TGTGCCAGCAGTGAATTAAAGCGGAAGCAGTTCTTC
CASSELKRKQFF
>.|.|TRBJ2-3|TRBV14
TGTGCCAGCAGCCAATCGCGGGGAGATACGCAGTATTTT
CASSQSRGDTQYF
>.|TRBD2|TRBJ2-3|TRBV13
TGTGCCAGCAGCGCTGTCCCGGGACTAGCGGGAGTCGGGGATACGCAGTATTTT
CASSAVPGLAGVGDTQYF
>.|TRBD2|TRBJ2-3|TRBV4-1
TGCGCCAGCAGCCTAGCGGGGCGTAGCACAGATACGCAGTATTTT
CASSLAGRSTDTQYF
>.|.|TRBJ2-1|TRBV27
TGTGCCACCCGGGGTGCGCTGAACTACAATGAGCAGTTCTTC
CATRGALNYNEQFF
>.|.|TRBJ2-5|TRBV5-1
TGCGCCAGCAGCCCCGGCGGCGCCAACACACTTGAGACCCAGTACTTC
CASSPGGANTLETQYF
>few|.|TRBJ1-2|TRBV28
TGTGCCAGCAGCATCAGGAACAACTATGGCTACACCTTC
CASSIRNNYGYTF
>.|.|TRBJ2-3|TRBV7-9
TGTGCCAGCAGCTTAAGGAGCGGGCCTAGCACAGATACGCAGTATTTT
CASSLRSGPSTDTQYF
>.|TRBD2|TRBJ2-7|TRBV14
TGTGCCAGCAGCCAACTAGCGGGAGTAGAGCAGTACTTC
CASSQLAGVEQYF
>once|.|TRBJ1-2|TRBV11-3
TGTGCCAGCAGCCAAGCGGGGGGCTGGGGCTACACCTTC
CASSQAGGWGYTF
>.|TRBD1|TRBJ1-4|TRBV28
TGTGCCAGCAGTTTACCCGGGACAGGGGTGGAAAAACTGTTTTTT
CASSLPGTGVEKLFF
>.|.|TRBJ1-4|TRBV19
TGTGCCAGTAGCCTGGCGGGGGCTAGGGGTGAAAAACTGTTTTTT
CASSLAGARGEKLFF
>.|TRBD2|TRBJ2-1|TRBV6-5
TGTGCCAGCAGCCCCCGCCCTAGCGGGAAGGATGAGCAGTTCTTC
CASSPRPSGKDEQFF
>.|TRBD2|TRBJ2-1|TRBV19
TGTGCCAGTAGTATCCTGCTAGCGGGAACGGCGGATGAGCAGTTCTTC
CASSILLAGTADEQFF
>.|TRBD1|TRBJ1-5|TRBV23-1
TGCGCCAGCAGTCATGGACAGGGAAGGGGACGCAATCAGCCCCAGCATTTT
CASSHGQGRGRNQPQHF
>.|.|TRBJ2-1|TRBV13
TGTGCCAGCAGTCCCGAGGCCGGGAGCTCCTACAATGAGCAGTTCTTC
CASSPEAGSSYNEQFF
>.|TRBD2|TRBJ2-7|TRBV4-1
TGCGCCAGCAGCCAAGATTTGCGACTAGCGGGAGGAGTTTACGAGCAGTACTTC
CASSQDLRLAGGVYEQYF
>.|.|TRBJ1-5|TRBV6-5
TGTGCCAGCAGTTACGAGGAGGGAAGGGGCAATCAGCCCCAGCATTTT
CASSYEEGRGNQPQHF
>.|TRBD2|TRBJ2-7|TRBV4-2
TGTGCCAGCAGCCGTAGGGGAAGCGGGAGGCTCTACGAGCAGTACTTC
CASSRRGSGRLYEQYF
>.|.|TRBJ1-2|TRBV5-4
TGTGCCAGCAGCTTGGCGGGGGGCGACTATGGCTACACCTTC
CASSLAGGDYGYTF
>.|.|TRBJ2-2|TRBV6-1
TGTGCCAGCAGTCTACAGACTAAGTTAACCGGGGAGCTGTTTTTT
CASSLQTKLTGELFF
>once|.|TRBJ2-7|TRBV28
TGTGCCAGCAGTGCACAGGATCTCTCCTACGAGCAGTACTTC
CASSAQDLSYEQYF
>.|.|TRBJ2-7|TRBV11-2
TGTGCCAGCAGCTTAGCCGGGGACTTTCGATACGAGCAGTACTTC
CASSLAGDFRYEQYF
>.|.|TRBJ1-2|TRBV5-5
TGTGCCAGCAGCCCCCGGTTCCGGGGCTACACCTTC
CASSPRFRGYTF
>.|.|TRBJ2-7|TRBV21-1
TGTGCCAGCAGCAGGGGACTAGCGGGAGGTAACCACTCCTACGAGCAGTACTTC
CASSRGLAGGNHSYEQYF
>.|.|TRBJ2-3|TRBV7-2
TGTGCCAGCAGCCACACAGATACGCAGTATTTT
CASSHTDTQYF
>.|.|TRBJ1-3|TRBV5-4
TGTGCCAGCAGTACGCAGGGGTCTGGAAACACCATATATTTT
CASSTQGSGNTIYF
>.|TRBD2|TRBJ2-3|TRBV5-1
TGCGCCAGCAGCTTGGCTCTAGCGGGAGTAGATACGCAGTATTTT
CASSLALAGVDTQYF
>.|TRBD2|TRBJ2-5|TRBV15
TGTGCCACCAGCAGAGAACTAGCGGGAGTAGAGACCCAGTACTTC
CATSRELAGVETQYF
>.|TRBD2|TRBJ2-5|TRBV6-6
TGTGCCAGCAGTTTAGTAGCGGGAGGTGAGACCCAGTACTTC
CASSLVAGGETQYF
>once|.|TRBJ2-1|TRBV7-9
TGTGCCAGCAGCCCCGAGGACAGTCACAATGAGCAGTTCTTC
CASSPEDSHNEQFF
>.|TRBD1|TRBJ2-7|TRBV5-4
TGTGCCAGCAGCCCCGAGCCGGGACAGGGTGGGGAGTACTTC
CASSPEPGQGGEYF
>.|TRBD2|TRBJ2-1|TRBV28
TGTGCCAGCAGTTCCCCCGGGGGGAATTACAATGAGCAGTTCTTC
CASSSPGGNYNEQFF
>.|.|TRBJ2-6|TRBV5-1
TGCGCCAGCAGCCTATCAGGGGGGGCCAACGTCCTGACTTTC
CASSLSGGANVLTF
>.|.|TRBJ1-5|TRBV5-4
TGTGCCAGCTCCGTCGGGGGGAGTAATCAGCCCCAGCATTTT
CASSVGGSNQPQHF
>.|.|TRBJ1-2|TRBV2
TGTGCCAGCGGGGGGGAACAGGGTACTAATGGCTACACCTTC
CASGGEQGTNGYTF
>.|.|TRBJ2-7|TRBV10-1
TGCGCCAGCACCCCCTCCCCGGGATCTCACCCCTACGAGCAGTACTTC
CASTPSPGSHPYEQYF
>.|.|TRBJ2-7|TRBV7-8
TGTGCCAGCAGCGTAAACTCCTACGAGCAGTACTTC
CASSVNSYEQYF
>.|TRBD1|TRBJ1-1|TRBV28
TGTGCCAGCAGTTCCAGGGGGACTGGTTCTACGGCTTTCTTT
CASSSRGTGSTAFF
>.|TRBD1|TRBJ2-2|TRBV25-1
TGTGCCAGCACGAACAGGGGGAACACCGGGGAGCTGTTTTTT
CASTNRGNTGELFF
>.|.|TRBJ2-7|TRBV14
TGTGCCAGCAGCCCGTCCGGGACAACCTACGAGCAGTACTTC
CASSPSGTTYEQYF
>.|TRBD1|TRBJ2-3|TRBV15
TGTGCCACCAGCAGAGATCCAGGGGGAGATACGCAGTATTTT
CATSRDPGGDTQYF
>.|.|TRBJ1-1|TRBV6-5
TGTGCCAGCAGGCGGGGCACTGAAGCTTTCTTT
CASRRGTEAFF
>.|.|TRBJ1-4|TRBV27
TGTGCCAGCAGGAATACAGGGAGGGAGAGTGAAAAACTGTTTTTT
CASRNTGRESEKLFF
>.|TRBD1|TRBJ1-1|TRBV7-9
TGTGCCAGCAGCCCCAGGACAGGGGGGAGCACTGAAGCTTTCTTT
CASSPRTGGSTEAFF
>.|TRBD2|TRBJ2-1|TRBV28
TGTGCCAGCAGTGCCACCCCGGGGGGGCGAACCTCCTACAATGAGCAGTTCTTC
CASSATPGGRTSYNEQFF